This T cell receptor (beta chain) was recorded in a study of blood T cell repertoires in COVID-19. Overall study: Both acute and convalescent COVID-19 samples were obtained from the United States, Italy and Spain. PBMCs, B-cell-depleted T cells, or T cells were the source of the cDNA or gDNA that made up the material.

Participant reports of clinical history set cohort assignment. Under the authors' procedure: Amplified reference gene primers provided the basis for estimating nucleated cell counts. Assay: immunoSEQ multiplex PCR; the TCRdb copy retains only in-frame clones and omits some. D and trimming were read from the DNA, whereas the V and J calls and clone size are those reported in that table. The sample includes a few hundred thousand clones, 89% seen only once; the top ten take roughly 2.9%. With 1 base removed from V and 3 bases from J, the gap between germline ends came to 10 bases. The CDR3 length is 16 residues. Germline loops: CDR1 MGHRA, CDR2 YSYEKL. This clone was recorded only once.

The chain carries TRBV4-1 and TRBJ1-6; tentative D call: TRBD1 (6 bases). The sequenced sample was PBMCs or T cells enriched from blood (not recorded which). This sequence was found in a woman aged 45-60 years who had been exposed to COVID-19. The CDR3 spells CASSQGQDDYNSPLHF. The CDR3 coding sequence is TGCGCCAGCAGCCAAGGACAGGATGACTATAATTCACCCCTCCACTTT.